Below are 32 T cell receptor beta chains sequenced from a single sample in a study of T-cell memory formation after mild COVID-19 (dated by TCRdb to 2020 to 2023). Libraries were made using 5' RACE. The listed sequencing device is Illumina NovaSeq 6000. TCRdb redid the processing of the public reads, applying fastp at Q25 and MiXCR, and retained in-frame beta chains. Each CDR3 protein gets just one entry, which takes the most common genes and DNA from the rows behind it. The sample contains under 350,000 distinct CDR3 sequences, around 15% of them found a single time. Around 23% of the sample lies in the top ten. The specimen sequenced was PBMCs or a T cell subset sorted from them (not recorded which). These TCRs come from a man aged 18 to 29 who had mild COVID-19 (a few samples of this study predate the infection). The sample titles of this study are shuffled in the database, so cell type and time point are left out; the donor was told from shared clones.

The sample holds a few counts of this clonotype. CDR3 protein: CASSGEGLGSYNEQFF. CDR3 in DNA: TGCGCCAGCAGCGGGGAGGGGCTCGGCTCCTACAATGAGCAGTTCTTC. The rearrangement joins TRBV5-1 to TRBJ2-1, with 7 bases that match TRBD2. With 4 bases clipped from V and 0 bases from J, the junction kept 7 bases outside the gene matches. The V gene's germline CDR1 is SGHRS and CDR2 YFSETQ. The CDR3 totals 16 residues.

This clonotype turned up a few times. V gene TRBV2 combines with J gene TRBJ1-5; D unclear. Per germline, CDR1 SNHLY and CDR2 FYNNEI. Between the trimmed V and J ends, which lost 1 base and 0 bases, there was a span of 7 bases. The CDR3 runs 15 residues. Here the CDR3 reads CASSEGHYSNQPQHF. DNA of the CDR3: TGTGCCAGCAGTGAAGGACATTATAGCAATCAGCCCCAGCATTTT.

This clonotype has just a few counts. The CDR3 sequence: CASSPRAFVGETQYF. CDR3 nucleotides: TGTGCCAGCAGCCCCCGGGCCTTCGTTGGAGAGACCCAGTACTTC. The chain is built from TRBV13 and TRBJ2-5; no firm D call. This CDR3 has 15 residues. The V gene lost 5 bases and the J gene lost 4 bases, with 17 bases spanning the gap. Germline-derived CDR1 and CDR2 are PRHDT and FYEKMQ (reference sequence).

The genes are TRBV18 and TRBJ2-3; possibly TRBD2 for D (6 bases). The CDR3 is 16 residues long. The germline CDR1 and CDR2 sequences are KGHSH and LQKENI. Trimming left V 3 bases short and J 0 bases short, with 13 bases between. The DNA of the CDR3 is TGTGCCAGCTCACCTCGCCGGGGAGGTAGCACAGATACGCAGTATTTT. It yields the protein CASSPRRGGSTDTQYF.

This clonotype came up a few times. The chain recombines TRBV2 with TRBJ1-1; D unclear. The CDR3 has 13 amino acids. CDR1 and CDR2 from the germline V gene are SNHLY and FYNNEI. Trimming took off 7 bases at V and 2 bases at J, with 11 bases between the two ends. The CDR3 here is CASIGVLNTEAFF. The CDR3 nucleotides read TGTGCCAGCATTGGTGTCCTAAACACTGAAGCTTTCTTT. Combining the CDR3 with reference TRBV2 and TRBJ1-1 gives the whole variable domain EPEVTQTPSHQVTQMGQEVILRCVPISNHLYFYWYRQILGQKVEFLVSFYNNEISEKSEIFDDQFSVERPDGSNFTLKIRSTKLEDSAMYFCASIGVLNTEAFFGQGTRLTVV.

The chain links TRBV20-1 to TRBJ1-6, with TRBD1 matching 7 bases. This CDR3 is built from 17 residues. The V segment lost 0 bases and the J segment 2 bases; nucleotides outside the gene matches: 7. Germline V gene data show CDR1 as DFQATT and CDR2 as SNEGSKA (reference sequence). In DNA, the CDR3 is TGCAGTGCTAGAGAGACACAGGGGTTGGCCTATAATTCACCCCTCCACTTT. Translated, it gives CSARETQGLAYNSPLHF.

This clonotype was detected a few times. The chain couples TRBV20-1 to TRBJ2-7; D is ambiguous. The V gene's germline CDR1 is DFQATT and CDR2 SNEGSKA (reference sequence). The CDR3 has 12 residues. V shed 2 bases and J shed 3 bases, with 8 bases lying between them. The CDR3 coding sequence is TGCAGTGCTAGATCTCGCAGCTACGAGCAGTACTTC. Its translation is CSARSRSYEQYF.

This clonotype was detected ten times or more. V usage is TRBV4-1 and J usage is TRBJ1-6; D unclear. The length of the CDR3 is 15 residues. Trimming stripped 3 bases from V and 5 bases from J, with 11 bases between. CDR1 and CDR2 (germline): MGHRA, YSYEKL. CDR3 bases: TGCGCCAGCAGCCATGCCGACTGGAATAATTCACCCCTCCACTTT. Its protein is CASSHADWNNSPLHF.

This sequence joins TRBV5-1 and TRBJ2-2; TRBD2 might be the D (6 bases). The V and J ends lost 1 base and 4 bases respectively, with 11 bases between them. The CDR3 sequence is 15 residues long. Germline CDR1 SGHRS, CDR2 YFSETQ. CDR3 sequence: CASSLPTSGTGELFF. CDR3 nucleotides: TGCGCCAGCAGCTTGCCGACTAGTGGCACCGGGGAGCTGTTTTTT.

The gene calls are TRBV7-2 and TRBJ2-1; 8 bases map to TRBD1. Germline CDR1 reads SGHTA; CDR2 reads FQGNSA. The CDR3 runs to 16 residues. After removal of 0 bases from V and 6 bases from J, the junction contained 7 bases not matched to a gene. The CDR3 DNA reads TGTGCCAGCAGCTTAGCTTCTCGACAGGGGCGCAATGAGCAGTTCTTC. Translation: CASSLASRQGRNEQFF. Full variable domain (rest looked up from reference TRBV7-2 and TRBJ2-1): GAGVSQSPSNKVTEKGKDVELRCDPISGHTALYWYRQSLGQGLEFLIYFQGNSAPDKSGLPSDRFSAERTGGSVSTLTIQRTQQEDSAVYLCASSLASRQGRNEQFFGPGTRLTVL.

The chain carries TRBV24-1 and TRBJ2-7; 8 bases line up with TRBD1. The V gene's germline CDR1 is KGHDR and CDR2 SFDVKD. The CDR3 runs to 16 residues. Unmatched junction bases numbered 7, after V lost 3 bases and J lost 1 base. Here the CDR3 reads CATSDGGQGKSYEQYV. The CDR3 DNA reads TGTGCCACCAGTGATGGCGGACAGGGAAAATCCTACGAGCAGTACGTC.

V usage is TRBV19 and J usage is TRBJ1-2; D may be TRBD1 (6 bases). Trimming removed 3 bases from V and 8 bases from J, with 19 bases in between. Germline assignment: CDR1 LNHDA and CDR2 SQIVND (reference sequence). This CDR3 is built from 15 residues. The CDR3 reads CASSITGSRIYGYTF. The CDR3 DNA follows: TGTGCCAGTAGTATCACAGGGTCGAGGATCTACGGCTACACCTTC.

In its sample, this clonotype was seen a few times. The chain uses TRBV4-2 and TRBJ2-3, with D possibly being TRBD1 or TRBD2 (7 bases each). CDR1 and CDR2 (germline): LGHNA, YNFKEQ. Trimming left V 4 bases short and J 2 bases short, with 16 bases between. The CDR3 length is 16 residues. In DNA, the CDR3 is TGTGCCAGCAGCCTGGGGAGGGACAGAATCACAGATACGCAGTATTTT. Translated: CASSLGRDRITDTQYF.

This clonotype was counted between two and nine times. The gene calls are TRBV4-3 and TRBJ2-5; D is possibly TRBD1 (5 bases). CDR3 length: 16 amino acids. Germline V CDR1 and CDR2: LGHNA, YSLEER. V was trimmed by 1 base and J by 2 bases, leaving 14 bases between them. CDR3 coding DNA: TGCGCCAGCAGCCAAGGTCCAGGGAAAGGACAAGAGACCCAGTACTTC. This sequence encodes CASSQGPGKGQETQYF.

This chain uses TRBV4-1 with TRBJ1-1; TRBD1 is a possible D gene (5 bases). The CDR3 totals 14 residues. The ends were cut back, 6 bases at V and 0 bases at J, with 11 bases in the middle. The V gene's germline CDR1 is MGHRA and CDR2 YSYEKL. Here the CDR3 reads CASRRQLMNTEAFF. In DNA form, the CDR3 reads TGCGCCAGCAGGAGACAGCTCATGAACACTGAAGCTTTCTTT.

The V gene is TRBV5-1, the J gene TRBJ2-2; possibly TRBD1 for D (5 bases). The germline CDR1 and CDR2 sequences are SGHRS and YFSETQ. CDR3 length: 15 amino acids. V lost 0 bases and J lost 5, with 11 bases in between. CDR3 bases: TGCGCCAGCAGCTTGGCGCAGGGAAAAACCGGGGAGCTGTTTTTT. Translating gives CASSLAQGKTGELFF.

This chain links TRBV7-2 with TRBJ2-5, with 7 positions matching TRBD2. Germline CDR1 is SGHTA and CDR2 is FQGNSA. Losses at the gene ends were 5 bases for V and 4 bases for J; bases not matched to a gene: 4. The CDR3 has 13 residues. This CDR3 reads CASSAERGETQYF. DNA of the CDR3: TGTGCCAGCAGCGCCGAGCGGGGAGAGACCCAGTACTTC.

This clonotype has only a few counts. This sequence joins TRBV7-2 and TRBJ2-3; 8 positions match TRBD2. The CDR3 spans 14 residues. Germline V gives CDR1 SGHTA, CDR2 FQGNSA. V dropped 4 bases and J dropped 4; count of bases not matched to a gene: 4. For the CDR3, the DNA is TGTGCCAGCAGCTCGCAGCGGGGGTCAGATACGCAGTATTTT. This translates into CASSSQRGSDTQYF. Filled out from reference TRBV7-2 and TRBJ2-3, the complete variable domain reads GAGVSQSPSNKVTEKGKDVELRCDPISGHTALYWYRQSLGQGLEFLIYFQGNSAPDKSGLPSDRFSAERTGGSVSTLTIQRTQQEDSAVYLCASSSQRGSDTQYFGPGTRLTVL.

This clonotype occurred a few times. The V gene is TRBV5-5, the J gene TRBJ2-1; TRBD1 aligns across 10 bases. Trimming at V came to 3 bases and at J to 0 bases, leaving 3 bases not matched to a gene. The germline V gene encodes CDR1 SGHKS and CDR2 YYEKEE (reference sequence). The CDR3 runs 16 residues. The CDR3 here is CASSWGTGASYNEQFF. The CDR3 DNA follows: TGTGCCAGCAGCTGGGGGACAGGGGCCTCCTACAATGAGCAGTTCTTC.

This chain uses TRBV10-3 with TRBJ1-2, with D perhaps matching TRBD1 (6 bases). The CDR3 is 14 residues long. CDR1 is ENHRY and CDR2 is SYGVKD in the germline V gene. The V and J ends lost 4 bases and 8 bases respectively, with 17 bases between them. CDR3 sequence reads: CAISVGSGGHGYTF. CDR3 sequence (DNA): TGTGCCATCAGTGTGGGATCGGGGGGCCACGGCTACACCTTC.

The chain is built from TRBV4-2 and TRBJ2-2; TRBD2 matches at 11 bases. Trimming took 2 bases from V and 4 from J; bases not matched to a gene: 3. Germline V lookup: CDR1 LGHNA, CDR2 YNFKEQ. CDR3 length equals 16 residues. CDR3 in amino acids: CASSQIAGGPTGELFF. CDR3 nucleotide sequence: TGTGCCAGCAGCCAAATAGCGGGGGGGCCCACCGGGGAGCTGTTTTTT.

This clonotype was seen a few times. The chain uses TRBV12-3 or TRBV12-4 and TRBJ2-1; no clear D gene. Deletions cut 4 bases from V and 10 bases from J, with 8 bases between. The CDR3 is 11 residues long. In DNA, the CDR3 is TGTGCCAGCAGTTCCCCGGGCGAGCAGTTCTTC. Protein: CASSSPGEQFF.

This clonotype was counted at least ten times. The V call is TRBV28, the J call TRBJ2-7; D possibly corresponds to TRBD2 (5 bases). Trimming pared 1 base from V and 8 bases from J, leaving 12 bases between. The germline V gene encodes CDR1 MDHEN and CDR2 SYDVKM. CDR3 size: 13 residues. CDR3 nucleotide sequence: TGTGCCAGCAGTTTATCCGACTACCCACAGCAGTACGTC. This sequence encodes CASSLSDYPQQYV.

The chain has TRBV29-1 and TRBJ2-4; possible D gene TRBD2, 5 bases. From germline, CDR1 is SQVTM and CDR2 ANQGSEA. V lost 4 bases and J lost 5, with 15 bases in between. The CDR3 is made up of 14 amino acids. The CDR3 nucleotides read TGCAGCGTTGTCCCGGATAGCGTAGAAAACATTCAGTACTTC. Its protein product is CSVVPDSVENIQYF. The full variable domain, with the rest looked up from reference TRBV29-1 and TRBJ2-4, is SAVISQKPSRDICQRGTSLTIQCQVDSQVTMMFWYRQQPGQSLTLIATANQGSEATYESGFVIDKFPISRPNLTFSTLTVSNMSPEDSSIYLCSVVPDSVENIQYFGAGTRLSVL.

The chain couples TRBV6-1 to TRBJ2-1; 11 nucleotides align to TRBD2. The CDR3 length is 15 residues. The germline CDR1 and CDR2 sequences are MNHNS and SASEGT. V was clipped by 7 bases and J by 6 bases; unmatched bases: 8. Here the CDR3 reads CASTATSGVSNEQFF. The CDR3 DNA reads TGTGCCAGCACCGCGACTAGCGGGGTCTCCAATGAGCAGTTCTTC.

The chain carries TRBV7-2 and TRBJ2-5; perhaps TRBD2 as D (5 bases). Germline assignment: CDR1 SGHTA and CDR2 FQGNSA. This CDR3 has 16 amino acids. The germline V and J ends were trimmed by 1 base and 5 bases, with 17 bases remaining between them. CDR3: CASSLGGRGSRETQYF. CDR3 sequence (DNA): TGTGCCAGCAGCTTAGGAGGGCGCGGTTCTAGGGAGACCCAGTACTTC. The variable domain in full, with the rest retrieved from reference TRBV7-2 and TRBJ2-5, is GAGVSQSPSNKVTEKGKDVELRCDPISGHTALYWYRQSLGQGLEFLIYFQGNSAPDKSGLPSDRFSAERTGGSVSTLTIQRTQQEDSAVYLCASSLGGRGSRETQYFGPGTRLLVL.

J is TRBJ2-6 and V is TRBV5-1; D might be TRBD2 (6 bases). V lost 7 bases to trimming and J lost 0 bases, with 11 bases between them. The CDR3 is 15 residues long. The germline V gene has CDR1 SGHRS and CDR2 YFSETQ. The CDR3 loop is CASRDSSSGANVLTF. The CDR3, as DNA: TGCGCCAGCCGGGACTCCTCCTCTGGGGCCAACGTCCTGACTTTC.

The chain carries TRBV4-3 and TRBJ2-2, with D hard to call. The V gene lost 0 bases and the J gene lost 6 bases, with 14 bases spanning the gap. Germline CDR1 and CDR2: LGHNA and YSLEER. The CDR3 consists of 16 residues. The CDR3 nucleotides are TGCGCCAGCAGCCAAGAATATGGCAGGCAGGCCGGGGAGCTGTTTTTT. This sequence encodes CASSQEYGRQAGELFF.

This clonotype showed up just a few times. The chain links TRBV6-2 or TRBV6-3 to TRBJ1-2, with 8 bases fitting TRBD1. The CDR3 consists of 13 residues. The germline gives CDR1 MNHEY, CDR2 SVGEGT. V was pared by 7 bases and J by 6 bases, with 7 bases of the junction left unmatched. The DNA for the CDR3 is TGTGCCAGCACCCGACAGGGGACCCATGGCTACACCTTC. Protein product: CASTRQGTHGYTF.

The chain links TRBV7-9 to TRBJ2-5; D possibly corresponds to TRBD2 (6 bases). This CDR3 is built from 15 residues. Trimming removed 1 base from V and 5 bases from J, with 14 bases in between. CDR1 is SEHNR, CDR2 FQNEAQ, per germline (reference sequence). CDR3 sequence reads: CASSLVSGGLETQYF. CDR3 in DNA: TGTGCCAGCAGCTTAGTCTCCGGGGGACTCGAGACCCAGTACTTC.

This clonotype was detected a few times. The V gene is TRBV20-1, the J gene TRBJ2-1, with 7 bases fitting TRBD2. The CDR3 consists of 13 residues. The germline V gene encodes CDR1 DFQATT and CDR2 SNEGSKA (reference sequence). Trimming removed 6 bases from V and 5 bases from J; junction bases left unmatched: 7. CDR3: CSAVGGLDNEQFF. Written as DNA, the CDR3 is TGCAGTGCCGTCGGGGGGTTGGACAATGAGCAGTTCTTC.

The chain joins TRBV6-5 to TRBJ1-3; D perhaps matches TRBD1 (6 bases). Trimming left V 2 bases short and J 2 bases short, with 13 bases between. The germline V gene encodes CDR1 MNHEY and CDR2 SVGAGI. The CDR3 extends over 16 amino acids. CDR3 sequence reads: CASSYGGPGAGNTIYF. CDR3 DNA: TGTGCCAGCAGTTACGGGGGGCCAGGGGCTGGAAACACCATATATTTT.